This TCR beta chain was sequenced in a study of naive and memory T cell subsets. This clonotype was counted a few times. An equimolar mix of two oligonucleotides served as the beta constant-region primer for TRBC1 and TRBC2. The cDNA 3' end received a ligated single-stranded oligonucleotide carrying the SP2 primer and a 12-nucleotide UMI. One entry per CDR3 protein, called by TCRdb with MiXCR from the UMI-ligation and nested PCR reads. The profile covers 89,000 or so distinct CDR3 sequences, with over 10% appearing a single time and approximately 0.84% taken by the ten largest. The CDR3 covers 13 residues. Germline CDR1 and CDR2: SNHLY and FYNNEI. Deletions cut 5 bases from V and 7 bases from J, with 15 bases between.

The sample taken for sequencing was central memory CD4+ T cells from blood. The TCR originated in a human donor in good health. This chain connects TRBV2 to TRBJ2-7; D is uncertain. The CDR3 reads CASSRLYDLEQYF. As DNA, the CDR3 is TGTGCCAGCAGTCGACTTTATGACCTGGAGCAGTACTTC.